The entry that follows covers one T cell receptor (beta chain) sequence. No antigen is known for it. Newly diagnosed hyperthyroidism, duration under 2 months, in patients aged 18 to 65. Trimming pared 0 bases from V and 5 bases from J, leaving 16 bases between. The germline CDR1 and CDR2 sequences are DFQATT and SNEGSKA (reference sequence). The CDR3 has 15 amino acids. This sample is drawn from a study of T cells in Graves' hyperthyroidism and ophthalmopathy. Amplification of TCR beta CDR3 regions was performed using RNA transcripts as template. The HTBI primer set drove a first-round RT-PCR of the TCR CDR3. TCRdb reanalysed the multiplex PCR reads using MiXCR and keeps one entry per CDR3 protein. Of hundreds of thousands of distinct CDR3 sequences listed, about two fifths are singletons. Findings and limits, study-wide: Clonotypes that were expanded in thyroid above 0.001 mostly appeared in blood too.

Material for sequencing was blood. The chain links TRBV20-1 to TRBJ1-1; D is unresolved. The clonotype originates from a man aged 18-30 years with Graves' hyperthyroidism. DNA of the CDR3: TGCAGTGCTAGAGATTTCGGCGGGGTGGGGACTGAAGCTTTCTTT. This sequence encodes CSARDFGGVGTEAFF.